This T cell receptor beta chain appears in the sequencing data of a study of T cell responses to AZD1222 COVID-19 vaccine. Generated by immunoSEQ multiplex PCR, the TCRdb table keeps only in-frame clones and is missing some. In the table there are approximately 150,000 clones, approximately 91% of which are singletons. Trimming took off 3 bases at V and 8 bases at J, with 13 bases between the two ends. Germline lookup yields CDR1 MNHNS and CDR2 SASEGT. This CDR3 region has 13 residues. Pooled together were second doses at about 4 or about 12 weeks. The receptor was isolated from an adult who received the AZD1222 COVID-19 vaccine. V and J are TRBV6-1 and TRBJ1-2; a possible D gene is TRBD1 (6 bases). Sequenced material: peripheral blood, taken 28 days after the second AZD1222 dose. CDR3 sequence: CASSDLTGIGYTF. In DNA, the CDR3 is TGTGCCAGCAGTGACCTTACAGGGATCGGCTACACCTTC.